This T cell receptor beta chain was sequenced for a study of OX40 agonist ivuxolimab in advanced cancers. Germline CDR1 is MNHEY and CDR2 is SMNVEV (reference sequence). Trimming took off 3 bases at V and 1 base at J, with 9 bases between the two ends. The CDR3 is 14 residues long. TCRdb's copy holds only in-frame clones and misses some; the assay was immunoSEQ multiplex PCR. The data show about 81,000 clones, under 95% seen once. This clone was recorded only once. The receptor's source is an adult with an advanced solid tumor such as melanoma, head and neck, liver or kidney cancer. The sample was CD4+ or CD8+ T cells sorted from blood, taken in a trial of the OX40 agonist ivuxolimab. The chain joins TRBV27 to TRBJ1-1, with a weak D call TRBD1 (5 bases). CDR3 sequence (DNA): TGTGCCAGCAGTTTGATCGGGGCGAACACTGAAGCTTTCTTT. As protein: CASSLIGANTEAFF.